Following are 15 T cell receptor beta chains from one sample sequenced in a study of graft-versus-host responses after intestinal transplantation. These receptors' targets are unknown. Produced via immunoSEQ multiplex PCR; TCRdb's table is partial and in-frame only. The data show 100,000 or so clones, 75% to 95% seen once. The sample consisted of unstimulated CD4+ T cells sorted from spleen or lymph node cells, taken before transplant. These receptors originate from a human donor who was the organ donor for an intestinal transplant.

This rearrangement joins TRBV2 to TRBJ2-3, with D tentatively TRBD1 (5 bases). Germline CDR1 reads SNHLY; CDR2 reads FYNNEI. With 6 bases removed from V and 2 bases from J, the gap between germline ends came to 15 bases. This CDR3 is built from 15 residues. The DNA of the CDR3 is TGTGCCAGCAGGGAGAAGACAGCCTTCACAGATACGCAGTATTTT. Its protein is CASREKTAFTDTQYF.

The chain links TRBV2 to TRBJ1-2; no reliable D call. Trimming left V 4 bases short and J 3 bases short, with 6 bases between. The CDR3 extends over 12 amino acids. Per germline, CDR1 SNHLY and CDR2 FYNNEI. CDR3: CASSVSDYGYTF. CDR3 coding DNA: TGTGCCAGCAGTGTCTCAGACTATGGCTACACCTTC.

The CDR3, as DNA: TGTGCCAGCAGCCAGGGCAGGGGTTTTCGACGAGCTTTCTTT. It translates to CASSQGRGFRRAFF. The V call is TRBV14, the J call TRBJ1-1; the D gene is possibly TRBD1 (6 bases). CDR3 length: 14 residues. CDR1 is SGHDN and CDR2 is FVKESK in the germline V gene. Trimming shortened V by 3 bases and J by 10 bases, and 18 bases separated the two germline ends.

This chain uses TRBV19 with TRBJ1-1, with a tentative D call TRBD1 (6 bases). V was shortened by 3 bases and J by 2 bases, with 13 bases between the two germline ends. CDR1 LNHDA and CDR2 SQIVND come from the germline V gene (reference sequence). CDR3 length: 15 residues. The CDR3 reads CASSIGWTENTEAFF. The CDR3 DNA is TGTGCCAGTAGTATTGGGTGGACAGAAAACACTGAAGCTTTCTTT.

This clone was seen just once. CDR3 amino acids: CASAPGQGPSYEQYF. The CDR3 DNA reads TGTGCCAGTGCCCCGGGACAGGGGCCCTCATACGAGCAGTACTTC. The chain employs TRBV5-4 and TRBJ2-7; 10 positions match TRBD1. The germline CDR1 and CDR2 sequences are SGHNT and YYREEE (reference sequence). J lost 4 bases, V lost 8 bases, and 12 bases had no gene match. CDR3 length equals 15 residues.

This clone was counted once. V and J are TRBV7-2 and TRBJ1-2; 7 bases agree with TRBD1. The CDR3 has 14 amino acids. The germline gives CDR1 SGHTA, CDR2 FQGNSA. The J segment lost 8 bases and the V segment lost 3 bases, leaving 9 bases of the junction unmatched. CDR3 protein: CASSFSTGARGYTF. DNA for the CDR3: TGTGCCAGCAGCTTCAGCACAGGGGCTCGGGGCTACACCTTC.

The CDR3 reads CASRAAGGFSYEQYF. The CDR3 nucleotides are TGTGCCAGCAGGGCAGCGGGGGGGTTCTCCTACGAGCAGTACTTC. The chain recombines TRBV6-5 with TRBJ2-7; 10 nucleotides agree with TRBD2. Per the germline V gene, CDR1 is MNHEY and CDR2 is SVGAGI. This CDR3 is 15 amino acids long. V dropped 6 bases and J dropped 0; count of bases not matched to a gene: 5.

The V and J genes are TRBV28 and TRBJ2-7, with D perhaps TRBD1 (5 bases). V was shortened by 8 bases and J by 6 bases, with 14 bases between the two germline ends. Per the germline V gene, CDR1 is MDHEN and CDR2 is SYDVKM. The CDR3 covers 12 residues. The CDR3 DNA sequence: TGTGCCAGCTCAGGGATTCTCCTCGAGCAGTACTTC. Protein: CASSGILLEQYF.

The chain links TRBV11-2 to TRBJ1-3; D might be TRBD1 (5 bases). This CDR3 contains 14 residues. V lost 8 bases to trimming and J lost 0 bases, with 11 bases between them. From germline, CDR1 is SGHAT and CDR2 FQNNGV. The CDR3 DNA follows: TGTGCCAGCGGACGACAGAGCTCTGGAAACACCATATATTTT. This encodes CASGRQSSGNTIYF.

The rearrangement uses TRBV18 and TRBJ2-2; 7 positions match TRBD1. Trimming took 3 bases from V and 4 from J; bases not matched to a gene: 11. CDR3 length equals 17 residues. From germline, CDR1 is KGHSH and CDR2 LQKENI. The CDR3 sequence is CASSPRITGAGTGELFF. The CDR3 coding sequence is TGTGCCAGCTCACCCCGGATAACAGGGGCTGGCACCGGGGAGCTGTTTTTT.

The V gene is TRBV25-1, the J gene TRBJ2-3; D possibly corresponds to TRBD2 (5 bases). The CDR3 consists of 15 residues. Germline CDR1 MGHDK, CDR2 SYGVNS. The germline V and J ends were trimmed by 0 bases and 2 bases, with 9 bases remaining between them. CDR3 nucleotides: TGTGCCAGCAGTGAATACGGGGTAGTCACAGATACGCAGTATTTT. As protein: CASSEYGVVTDTQYF.

The V call is TRBV5-1, the J call TRBJ2-5; tentatively, D is TRBD1 (5 bases). Matching the DNA end better, TRBJ2-7 makes the J call doubtful. Germline values: CDR1 SGHRS, CDR2 YFSETQ. This CDR3 is built from 15 residues. CDR3 bases: TGCGCCAGCAGCTTGGCTCCAGGGCTGGGGCGCGAGCAGTACTTC. Translating it yields CASSLAPGLGREQYF.

The table lists this clone with a count of one. The chain has TRBV18 and TRBJ2-3; TRBD2 matches 10 bases. V shed 5 bases and J 3 bases; nucleotides not matched to a gene: 5. The CDR3 is made up of 15 amino acids. CDR1 is KGHSH and CDR2 is LQKENI in the germline V gene. The CDR3 is CASSATSGVTDTQYF. In DNA form, the CDR3 reads TGTGCCAGCTCAGCTACTAGCGGGGTAACAGATACGCAGTATTTT.

The chain uses TRBV7-2 and TRBJ2-5, with TRBD1 as a possible D gene (5 bases). The CDR3 contains 13 residues. V lost 6 bases to trimming and J lost 0 bases, with 8 bases between them. From germline, CDR1 is SGHTA and CDR2 FQGNSA. This chain's CDR3 is CASRQVHQETQYF. In DNA form, the CDR3 reads TGTGCCAGCAGACAGGTTCACCAAGAGACCCAGTACTTC.

This chain joins TRBV2 and TRBJ2-4; a possible D gene is TRBD2 (6 bases). The CDR3 sequence is 14 residues long. Per the germline V gene, CDR1 is SNHLY and CDR2 is FYNNEI. V lost 7 bases, J lost 2 bases, and 12 bases lay in between. As DNA, the CDR3 is TGTGCCAGCAAAGGAGGGTTCACCAAAAACATTCAGTACTTC. It translates to CASKGGFTKNIQYF. Filled out from reference TRBV2 and TRBJ2-4, the complete variable domain reads EPEVTQTPSHQVTQMGQEVILRCVPISNHLYFYWYRQILGQKVEFLVSFYNNEISEKSEIFDDQFSVERPDGSNFTLKIRSTKLEDSAMYFCASKGGFTKNIQYFGAGTRLSVL.